Following are 29 T cell receptor beta chains from one sample sequenced in a study of CD8+ T cells in alopecia areata. Once RNA had been extracted, it was reverse transcribed into cDNA to act as the sequencing template. Profiling relied on immunoSEQ multiplex PCR, and the TCRdb table lists in-frame clones only, not all of them. The table lists some 180,000 clones, roughly 63% of them singletons. Sequenced material: CD4+ T cells sorted from blood, taken at week 0. Source of these receptors: a human donor with alopecia areata.

CDR3 bases: TGTGCCAGCAGTCCCGGGACAGGGGGCGCGGATGAAAAACTGTTTTTT. It yields the protein CASSPGTGGADEKLFF. The rearrangement links TRBV2 to TRBJ1-4, with TRBD1 matching over 12 bases. Losses at the gene ends were 5 bases for V and 6 bases for J; bases not matched to a gene: 7. This CDR3 region has 16 residues. Looked up from germline, CDR1 is SNHLY and CDR2 is FYNNEI.

The V gene is TRBV30, the J gene TRBJ2-2; D call uncertain. V lost 4 bases and J 6 bases, leaving 12 bases between the germline ends. Germline V gene lookup returns CDR1 GTSNPN and CDR2 SVGIG (reference sequence). This CDR3 has 13 amino acids. This chain's CDR3 is CAWIDDFPGELFF. Written as DNA, the CDR3 is TGTGCCTGGATCGACGACTTTCCCGGGGAGCTGTTTTTT.

The genes are TRBV10-2 and TRBJ2-4, with a tentative D call TRBD2 (6 bases). There are 15 residues in the CDR3. CDR1 is WSHSY and CDR2 is SAAADI in the germline V gene. Trimming pared 4 bases from V and 7 bases from J, leaving 17 bases between. The CDR3 loop reads CASSGVYGSRNIQYF. The DNA for the CDR3 is TGCGCCAGCAGTGGGGTTTACGGGAGCCGGAACATTCAGTACTTC.

The genes are TRBV15 and TRBJ2-7, with TRBD1 identical over 8 bases. This CDR3 contains 16 residues. The V segment lost 3 bases and the J segment 7 bases; nucleotides outside the gene matches: 14. Germline V lookup: CDR1 LNHNV, CDR2 YYDKDF (reference sequence). The CDR3 loop reads CATSRVIGQGPREQYF. CDR3 sequence (DNA): TGTGCCACCAGCAGGGTTATAGGACAGGGTCCGAGGGAGCAGTACTTC.

The J gene is TRBJ1-4, the V gene TRBV30; D perhaps matches TRBD1 (6 bases). V gave up 0 bases and J gave up 10 bases, with 12 bases separating them. Germline V gene data show CDR1 as GTSNPN and CDR2 as SVGIG (reference sequence). This CDR3 comprises 13 residues. CDR3 bases: TGTGCCTGGAGTGTACAGGGCCTGGGAAAACTGTTTTTT. Translated, it gives CAWSVQGLGKLFF.

This clone was seen more than once but under ten times. This chain uses TRBV5-1 with TRBJ2-3; no clear D. Looked up from germline, CDR1 is SGHRS and CDR2 is YFSETQ. V gave up 4 bases and J gave up 2 bases, with 8 bases separating them. The CDR3 loop spans 13 amino acids. The CDR3 region is CASSPLNTDTQYF. The CDR3 nucleotides are TGCGCCAGCAGCCCCCTTAACACAGATACGCAGTATTTT.

This clone was seen a handful of times. Within the sample, other DNA sequences also encode this same CDR3. The V gene is TRBV5-6, the J gene TRBJ2-7; D is perhaps TRBD1 (5 bases). Trimming removed 0 bases from V and 1 base from J, with 8 bases in between. CDR3 length equals 14 residues. CDR1 and CDR2 (germline): SGHDT, YYEEEE. In DNA, the CDR3 is TGTGCCAGCAGCTTGGGCGCAGGGTCCTACGAGCAGTACTTC. Amino acids: CASSLGAGSYEQYF.

This chain connects TRBV30 to TRBJ2-7, with 8 bases fitting TRBD1. V lost 3 bases to trimming and J lost 4 bases; unmatched junction nucleotides: 8. The CDR3 spans 14 residues. Germline V gives CDR1 GTSNPN, CDR2 SVGIG (reference sequence). The CDR3 coding sequence is TGTGCCTGGAGACCGGGACAGGAGATTTACGAGCAGTACTTC. Its protein product is CAWRPGQEIYEQYF.

The chain combines TRBV14 with TRBJ1-1, with 7 bases that match TRBD1. CDR3 length: 16 residues. V trimming: 4 bases; J trimming: 0 bases; junction bases outside the gene matches: 8. The germline V gene encodes CDR1 SGHDN and CDR2 FVKESK. This CDR3 reads CASSPRAGTVNTEAFF. The CDR3 region has the DNA TGTGCCAGCAGCCCCCGGGCGGGGACAGTGAACACTGAAGCTTTCTTT.

The chain joins TRBV18 to TRBJ1-6; D possibly corresponds to TRBD1 (5 bases). The CDR3 totals 15 residues. Trimming removed 0 bases from V and 7 bases from J, with 10 bases in between. Germline assignment: CDR1 KGHSH and CDR2 LQKENI. This CDR3 reads CASSPPGARNSPLHF. CDR3 DNA sequence: TGTGCCAGCTCACCACCCGGGGCGCGAAATTCACCCCTCCACTTT.

This rearrangement joins TRBV19 to TRBJ1-2, with no clear D. Trimming shortened V by 4 bases and J by 4 bases, and 10 bases separated the two germline ends. This CDR3 is built from 13 residues. The germline CDR1 and CDR2 sequences are LNHDA and SQIVND (reference sequence). The CDR3 protein is CASSRESTYGYTF. The CDR3 nucleotides are TGTGCCAGTAGTAGGGAGTCTACCTATGGCTACACCTTC.

The J gene is TRBJ2-3, the V gene TRBV7-7; no firm D call. This CDR3 is 14 amino acids long. V was trimmed by 1 base and J by 1 base, leaving 6 bases between them. Germline-derived CDR1 and CDR2 are SSHAT and FNYEAQ (reference sequence). The CDR3 here is CASSLGIGTDTQYF. Here the CDR3 DNA reads TGTGCCAGCAGCTTAGGTATAGGCACAGATACGCAGTATTTT.

The V gene is TRBV28, the J gene TRBJ1-1, with 11 bases matching TRBD1. The V gene end was trimmed by 2 bases and the J gene end by 11 bases; junction bases not matched to a gene: 10. The CDR3 totals 15 residues. In germline, CDR1 is MDHEN, CDR2 SYDVKM. In nucleotides, the CDR3 is TGTGCCAGCAGTTTACGGACAGGGGGCGAGAGAGATGCTTTCTTT. Its translation: CASSLRTGGERDAFF.

The chain joins TRBV9 to TRBJ2-1; TRBD2 aligns across 7 bases. Trimming cost V 2 bases and J 8 bases; bases outside gene matches: 19. This CDR3 comprises 18 residues. CDR1 is SGDLS and CDR2 is YYNGEE in the germline V gene. This CDR3 is CASSVSQGTETSQDEQFF. DNA for the CDR3: TGTGCCAGCAGCGTCTCCCAGGGTACGGAGACTAGCCAGGATGAGCAGTTCTTC.

This clone was recorded a few times. J is TRBJ2-2 and V is TRBV29-1; D is unresolved. Germline V gene lookup returns CDR1 SQVTM and CDR2 ANQGSEA. Trimming left V 3 bases short and J 2 bases short, with 7 bases between. The CDR3 is made up of 13 amino acids. The CDR3 nucleotides read TGCAGCGTTGACCCCGGAAACACCGGGGAGCTGTTTTTT. It translates to CSVDPGNTGELFF.

The chain recombines TRBV11-2 with TRBJ2-7, with D unclear. Per the germline V gene, CDR1 is SGHAT and CDR2 is FQNNGV. V was cut by 0 bases and J by 4 bases, with 7 bases left in between. The CDR3 totals 13 residues. The CDR3 loop reads CASSLEFGYEQYF. The CDR3 DNA follows: TGTGCCAGCAGCTTAGAGTTCGGGTACGAGCAGTACTTC.

The CDR3 DNA reads as TGTGCCAGCAGCAACCCCCGGGGGAAGAAAGAGACCCAGTACTTC. It yields the protein CASSNPRGKKETQYF. The rearrangement joins TRBV7-2 to TRBJ2-5; a possible D gene is TRBD2 (6 bases). The CDR3 length is 15 residues. V was pared by 5 bases and J by 3 bases, with 16 bases between. Germline CDR1 SGHTA, CDR2 FQGNSA.

V and J are TRBV7-9 and TRBJ2-3; D gene uncertain. This CDR3 spans 12 amino acids. From germline, CDR1 is SEHNR and CDR2 FQNEAQ (reference sequence). The ends were cut back, 4 bases at V and 4 bases at J, with 6 bases in the middle. The CDR3 reads CASSYGSDTQYF. DNA for the CDR3: TGTGCCAGCAGCTATGGATCAGATACGCAGTATTTT.

The chain couples TRBV18 to TRBJ1-6; D remains unclear. Germline CDR1 is KGHSH and CDR2 is LQKENI. The CDR3 sequence is 14 residues long. The ends were cut back, 3 bases at V and 9 bases at J, with 12 bases in the middle. The CDR3 spells CASSPGGVGSPLHF. The CDR3 coding sequence is TGTGCCAGCTCACCGGGAGGCGTGGGTTCACCCCTCCACTTT.

The chain recombines TRBV15 with TRBJ1-6; no clear D. Germline V gives CDR1 LNHNV, CDR2 YYDKDF (reference sequence). CDR3 size: 15 residues. Trimming shortened V by 1 base and J by 8 bases, and 12 bases separated the two germline ends. In DNA form, the CDR3 reads TGTGCCACCAGCAGAGCCTACGATTGGGATTCACCCCTCCACTTT. Encoded protein: CATSRAYDWDSPLHF. The full variable domain, in which reference TRBV15 and TRBJ1-6 provide the parts outside the CDR3, is DAMVIQNPRYQVTQFGKPVTLSCSQTLNHNVMYWYQQKSSQAPKLLFHYYDKDFNNEADTPDNFQSRRPNTSFCFLDIRSPGLGDTAMYLCATSRAYDWDSPLHFGNGTRLTVT.

The chain employs TRBV25-1 and TRBJ2-1; a weak D match, TRBD2 (7 bases). The V end was cut by 4 bases, the J end by 7 bases, with 14 bases between. Germline CDR1 MGHDK, CDR2 SYGVNS. The length of the CDR3 is 14 residues. The DNA of the CDR3 is TGTGCCAGCAGTGGCCGGGGGGCACAGAATGAGCAGTTCTTC. Its translation: CASSGRGAQNEQFF.

This clone showed up just a few times. V gene TRBV9 combines with J gene TRBJ1-6; 9 bases are a match to TRBD1. The CDR3 consists of 15 residues. V was clipped by 0 bases and J by 9 bases; unmatched bases: 4. Germline lookup yields CDR1 SGDLS and CDR2 YYNGEE. The CDR3 DNA reads as TGTGCCAGCAGCGTAGACAGGGGGCGAGGTTCACCCCTCCACTTT. This codes for CASSVDRGRGSPLHF.

This chain uses TRBV27 with TRBJ2-7; D perhaps matches TRBD1 (6 bases). V was shortened by 4 bases and J by 1 base, with 17 bases between the two germline ends. CDR1 MNHEY and CDR2 SMNVEV come from the germline V gene (reference sequence). The CDR3 extends over 16 amino acids. The CDR3 nucleotides read TGTGCCAGCAGTTCAAACACAGGGCACTTTTCCTACGAGCAGTACTTC. Its translation is CASSSNTGHFSYEQYF.

The CDR3 sequence: CASSGDYNSPLHF. The CDR3 DNA reads as TGTGCCAGCAGTGGAGATTATAATTCACCCCTCCACTTT. This rearrangement joins TRBV2 to TRBJ1-6; D is uncertain. The germline gives CDR1 SNHLY, CDR2 FYNNEI. This CDR3 has 13 residues. V lost 4 bases to trimming and J lost 4 bases, with 5 bases between them.

This sequence joins TRBV15 and TRBJ2-3, with 7 positions matching TRBD1. Germline values: CDR1 LNHNV, CDR2 YYDKDF (reference sequence). The J segment lost 2 bases and the V segment lost 0 bases, leaving 5 bases of the junction unmatched. The CDR3 is made up of 16 amino acids. In DNA form, the CDR3 reads TGTGCCACCAGCAGAGAGTTGGGGACAGTCACAGATACGCAGTATTTT. It yields the protein CATSRELGTVTDTQYF.

The chain carries TRBV5-6 and TRBJ2-7, with a tentative D call TRBD1 (6 bases). V gave up 4 bases and J gave up 11 bases, with 19 bases separating them. The germline V gene has CDR1 SGHDT and CDR2 YYEEEE. The length of the CDR3 is 13 residues. The CDR3 loop is CASSRGQLSREYF. CDR3 DNA sequence: TGTGCCAGCAGCCGAGGACAGCTCTCTAGGGAGTACTTC.

This clone was detected many times. The chain combines TRBV13 with TRBJ1-2; D is uncertain. The CDR3 is 12 amino acids. V was clipped by 4 bases and J by 7 bases, with 10 bases between them. Germline V gene sequence: CDR1 PRHDT, CDR2 FYEKMQ (reference sequence). The CDR3 sequence: CASSSDIRGYTF. In DNA form, the CDR3 reads TGTGCCAGCAGCTCCGATATACGTGGCTACACCTTC.

The chain links TRBV30 to TRBJ2-7, with TRBD1 matching over 7 bases. V lost 4 bases and J lost 1; bases outside the gene matches: 4. Germline V gene lookup returns CDR1 GTSNPN and CDR2 SVGIG (reference sequence). The CDR3 has 13 amino acids. CDR3 residues: CAWTPTGSYEQYF. The DNA of the CDR3 is TGTGCCTGGACTCCGACAGGGTCCTACGAGCAGTACTTC.

DNA of the CDR3: TGTGCCAGCAGCCTAGGACACCCCTTCACCGGGGAGCTGTTTTTT. It encodes CASSLGHPFTGELFF. This chain links TRBV7-7 with TRBJ2-2; tentatively, D is TRBD1 (5 bases). Germline V gene data show CDR1 as SSHAT and CDR2 as FNYEAQ (reference sequence). This CDR3 has 15 residues. The V and J ends lost 5 bases and 4 bases respectively, with 14 bases between them. The variable domain in full, with the rest retrieved from reference TRBV7-7 and TRBJ2-2, is GAGVSQSPRYKVTKRGQDVTLRCDPISSHATLYWYQQALGQGPEFLTYFNYEAQPDKSGLPSDRFSAERPEGSISTLTIQRTEQRDSAMYRCASSLGHPFTGELFFGEGSRLTVL.